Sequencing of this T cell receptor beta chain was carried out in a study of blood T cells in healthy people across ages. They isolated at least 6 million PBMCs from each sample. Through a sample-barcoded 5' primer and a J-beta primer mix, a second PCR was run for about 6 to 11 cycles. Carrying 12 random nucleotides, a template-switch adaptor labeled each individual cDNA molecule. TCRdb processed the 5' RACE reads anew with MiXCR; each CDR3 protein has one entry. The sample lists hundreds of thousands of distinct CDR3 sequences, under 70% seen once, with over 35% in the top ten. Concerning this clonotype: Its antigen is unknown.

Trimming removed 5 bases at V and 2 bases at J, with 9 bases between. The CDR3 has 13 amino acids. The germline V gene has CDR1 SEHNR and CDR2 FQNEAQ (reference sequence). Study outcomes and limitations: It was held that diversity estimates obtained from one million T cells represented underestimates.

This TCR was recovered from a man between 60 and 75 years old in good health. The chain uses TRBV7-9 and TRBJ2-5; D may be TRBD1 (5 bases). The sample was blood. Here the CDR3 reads CASSDWTQETQYF. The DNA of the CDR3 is TGTGCCAGCAGCGATTGGACACAAGAGACCCAGTACTTC.